This is a list of T cell receptor beta chains from one sample in a study of T cells in Graves' hyperthyroidism and ophthalmopathy. TCRdb re-called the multiplex PCR reads through MiXCR, storing one row per CDR3 protein. The top ten hold around 48% of the sample, which has around 340,000 distinct CDR3 sequences, roughly a fifth seen once. Sequences were obtained from blood. The receptor set was obtained from a woman between 45 and 65 years old with Graves' hyperthyroidism. The CDR3 runs from the conserved cysteine through the conserved F or W. A D gene is named only where the DNA matches it firmly. For some rows the clone size is stated as once, few or many, or as a class when expanded; others skip it.

CASRPATSGGELFF,TGTGCCAGCAGGCCCGCGACCTCCGGGGGGGAGCTGTTTTTT,TRBJ2-2,TRBV7-6,NA,many
CASNQGGDTQYF,TGTGCCAGCAACCAAGGAGGAGATACGCAGTATTTT,TRBJ2-3,TRBV6-1,NA,few
CASSDGSYEQYF,TGTGCCAGCAGTGACGGATCCTACGAGCAGTACTTC,TRBJ2-7,TRBV27,NA,NA
CASSPQTGSTDTQYF,TGTGCCAGCTCACCTCAGACAGGCAGCACAGATACGCAGTATTTT,TRBJ2-3,TRBV18,NA,NA
CASSLKGGDQPQHF,TGTGCCAGCAGCTTGAAAGGGGGCGATCAGCCCCAGCATTTT,TRBJ1-5,TRBV5-5,TRBD1,few
CASSLDQGSGGPSSYEQYF,TGTGCCAGCAGCTTAGATCAAGGTAGCGGAGGCCCCAGCTCCTACGAGCAGTACTTC,TRBJ2-7,TRBV11-3,NA,many
CASSFSQKGTQYF,TGTGCCAGCAGTTTTTCCCAAAAGGGGACCCAGTACTTC,TRBJ2-5,TRBV12-3/TRBV12-4,NA,NA
CASSRPGQGNNYGYTF,TGTGCCAGCAGCCGACCGGGGCAGGGGAATAACTATGGCTACACCTTC,TRBJ1-2,TRBV7-9,NA,NA
CASGLRMETQYF,TGTGCTAGTGGTTTGCGTATGGAGACCCAGTACTTC,TRBJ2-5,TRBV12-5,NA,many
CASSTNSYEQYF,TGTGCCAGCAGTACGAACTCCTACGAGCAGTACTTC,TRBJ2-7,TRBV28,NA,once
CASSSGSGTLLHF,TGTGCCAGCAGTTCGGGGTCCGGGACACTCCTCCACTTT,TRBJ1-6,TRBV28,NA,NA
CASSEALPRGLLSRRTEAFF,TGTGCCAGCAGTGAAGCTCTCCCCAGGGGGCTTTTAAGTCGTAGGACTGAAGCTTTCTTT,TRBJ1-1,TRBV6-1,TRBD1,NA
CASSVHGRLSTEQYF,TGTGCCAGCAGCGTACACGGGAGACTCAGTACGGAGCAGTACTTC,TRBJ2-7,TRBV9,NA,many
CASSRPPETQYF,TGTGCCAGCAGTCGACCCCCGGAGACCCAGTACTTC,TRBJ2-5,TRBV7-9,NA,many
CASSQSGLGELFF,TGTGCCAGCAGCCAGTCAGGGCTCGGGGAGCTGTTTTTT,TRBJ2-2,TRBV14,NA,many
CASKSSSGRGSILSETQYF,TGTGCCAGCAAATCCTCTAGCGGGAGGGGTTCGATTTTGTCAGAGACCCAGTACTTC,TRBJ2-5,TRBV12-3/TRBV12-4,TRBD2,NA
CASSWDRRKGYTF,TGTGCCAGCAGCTGGGACAGGCGGAAGGGCTACACCTTC,TRBJ1-2,TRBV7-9,TRBD1,many
CASSPQRQGNEQFF,TGTGCCAGCTCACCACAGAGACAGGGCAATGAGCAGTTCTTC,TRBJ2-1,TRBV18,TRBD1,many
CASSERGTGELFF,TGCGCCAGCAGTGAGCGGGGCACCGGGGAGCTGTTTTTT,TRBJ2-2,TRBV10-1,NA,many
CASRIFSPPCTDTQYF,TGTGCCAGCCGGATCTTTTCCCCCCCTTGCACAGATACGCAGTATTTT,TRBJ2-3,TRBV14,NA,few
CASSYRVMNTEAFF,TGTGCCAGCAGCTACCGGGTAATGAACACTGAAGCTTTCTTT,TRBJ1-1,TRBV5-5,NA,NA
CAWSVRPTAYNEQFF,TGTGCCTGGAGTGTACGTCCGACCGCCTACAATGAGCAGTTCTTC,TRBJ2-1,TRBV30,NA,many
CASSVGTREELFF,TGTGCCAGCAGCGTAGGGACGAGGGAGGAGCTGTTTTTT,TRBJ2-2,TRBV9,NA,once
CASRLDRGLYEQFF,TGTGCCAGCAGGCTGGACAGGGGGCTGTATGAGCAGTTCTTC,TRBJ2-1,TRBV6-1,TRBD1,few
CNAPLAGRADTQYF,TGCAATGCTCCTCTGGCGGGTAGGGCAGATACGCAGTATTTT,TRBJ2-3,TRBV20-1,NA,NA
CASTTQGQLAKNIQYF,TGTGCCAGCACAACCCAGGGACAACTAGCCAAAAACATTCAGTACTTC,TRBJ2-4,TRBV6-1,NA,NA
CASSNTGSGELFF,TGTGCCAGCAGCAACACGGGGAGCGGGGAGCTGTTTTTT,TRBJ2-2,TRBV9,NA,NA
CASSATSGRSYEQYF,TGTGCCAGCAGCGCGACTAGCGGGCGTTCTTACGAGCAGTACTTC,TRBJ2-7,TRBV11-2,TRBD2,many
CSARRGLYEQFF,TGCAGTGCTCGGAGGGGGCTTTATGAGCAGTTCTTC,TRBJ2-1,TRBV20-1,NA,many
CASSEQYF,TGTGCCAGCAGTGAGCAGTACTTC,TRBJ2-7,TRBV2,NA,many
CASSVNRGWGSGANVLTF,TGTGCCAGCAGTGTGAACAGGGGTTGGGGCTCTGGGGCCAACGTCCTGACTTTC,TRBJ2-6,TRBV6-1,TRBD1,few
CASSLEYRAGETQYF,TGTGCCAGCAGCTTAGAATACAGGGCAGGAGAGACCCAGTACTTC,TRBJ2-5,TRBV11-2,NA,many
CATQRSTDTQYF,TGTGCCACACAGCGGAGCACAGATACGCAGTATTTT,TRBJ2-3,TRBV6-1,NA,NA
CASGQKELFF,TGTGCCAGCGGGCAAAAGGAGCTGTTTTTT,TRBJ2-2,TRBV11-3,NA,many
CASSMGRGTNQPQHF,TGTGCCAGTAGTATGGGCAGGGGGACCAATCAGCCCCAGCATTTT,TRBJ1-5,TRBV19,TRBD1,many
CASSLGQGFEQFF,TGTGCCAGCAGTTTGGGACAGGGCTTTGAGCAGTTCTTC,TRBJ2-1,TRBV28,TRBD1,few
CASSFSTNEKLFF,TGTGCCAGCAGTTTTTCAACTAATGAAAAACTGTTTTTT,TRBJ1-4,TRBV27,NA,many
CASSGRQGNTGELFF,TGTGCCAGCAGCGGGAGACAGGGGAACACCGGGGAGCTGTTTTTT,TRBJ2-2,TRBV7-9,TRBD1,many
CASGPSGGALEEQYF,TGCGCCAGCGGTCCTAGCGGGGGGGCCTTGGAGGAGCAGTACTTC,TRBJ2-7,TRBV5-1,TRBD2,NA
CASSRLPEETQYF,TGTGCCAGCAGCCGACTACCAGAAGAGACCCAGTACTTC,TRBJ2-5,TRBV7-3,NA,many
CASSLVGGTSGVPRREQYF,TGTGCCAGCAGCTTAGTCGGGGGGACTAGCGGGGTACCCCGCCGGGAGCAGTACTTC,TRBJ2-7,TRBV7-2,TRBD2,many
CASRRQGNYGYTF,TGTGCCAGCAGGAGACAGGGCAACTATGGCTACACCTTC,TRBJ1-2,TRBV12-3/TRBV12-4,TRBD1,few
CASSAPGTSGSTDTQYF,TGTGCCAGCAGCGCTCCCGGGACTAGCGGGAGCACAGATACGCAGTATTTT,TRBJ2-3,TRBV7-2,TRBD2,NA
CSVRRGANQPQHF,TGCAGTGTTAGAAGGGGCGCGAATCAGCCCCAGCATTTT,TRBJ1-5,TRBV20-1,NA,many
CASSYSGLAGPWSLYEQYF,TGTGCCAGCAGTTATTCTGGACTAGCGGGACCCTGGAGTCTCTACGAGCAGTACTTC,TRBJ2-7,TRBV6-1,TRBD2,many
CASSYNGYNEQFF,TGCGCCAGCAGCTATAACGGCTACAATGAGCAGTTCTTC,TRBJ2-1,TRBV5-1,NA,many
CASSFPNRNTEAFF,TGTGCCAGCAGCTTTCCGAATCGAAACACTGAAGCTTTCTTT,TRBJ1-1,TRBV5-4,NA,NA
CASSLTRQETQYF,TGTGCTAGCAGCTTGACACGCCAAGAGACCCAGTACTTC,TRBJ2-5,TRBV7-7,NA,many